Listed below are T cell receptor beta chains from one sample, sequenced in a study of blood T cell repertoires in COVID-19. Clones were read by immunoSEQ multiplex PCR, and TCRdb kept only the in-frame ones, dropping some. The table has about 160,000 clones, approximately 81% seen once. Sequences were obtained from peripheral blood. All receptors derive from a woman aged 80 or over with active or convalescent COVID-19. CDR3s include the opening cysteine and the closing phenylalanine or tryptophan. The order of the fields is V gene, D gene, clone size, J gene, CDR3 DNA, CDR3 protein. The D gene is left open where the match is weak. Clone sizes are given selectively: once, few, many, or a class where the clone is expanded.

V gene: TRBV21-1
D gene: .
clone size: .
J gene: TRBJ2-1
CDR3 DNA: TGTGCGACCAAAGACCCCCCGCCGAGGCAGGGCACCTACAATGAGCAGTTCTTC
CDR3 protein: CATKDPPPRQGTYNEQFF

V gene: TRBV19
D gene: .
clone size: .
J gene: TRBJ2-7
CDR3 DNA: TGTGCCAGTAGTATAACAGGGAGCCACGAGCAGTACTTC
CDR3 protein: CASSITGSHEQYF

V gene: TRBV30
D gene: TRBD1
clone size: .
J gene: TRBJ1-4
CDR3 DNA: TGTGCCTGGAGAGACCGGACAGGGGTTGAAAAACTGTTTTTT
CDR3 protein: CAWRDRTGVEKLFF

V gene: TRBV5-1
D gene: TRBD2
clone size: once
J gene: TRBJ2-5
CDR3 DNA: TGCGCCAGCAAAAAAAGGGGCCCCGGACTAGCGGGAGAGACCCAGTACTTC
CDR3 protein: CASKKRGPGLAGETQYF

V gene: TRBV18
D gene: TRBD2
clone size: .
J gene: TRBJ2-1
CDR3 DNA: TGTGCCAGCTCGAAGACTAGCGGGGGTTACAATGAGCAGTTCTTC
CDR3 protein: CASSKTSGGYNEQFF

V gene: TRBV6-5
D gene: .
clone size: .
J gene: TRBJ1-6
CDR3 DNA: TGTGCCAGCATCATAACAGGGAGGGGTTCACCCCTCCACTTT
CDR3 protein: CASIITGRGSPLHF

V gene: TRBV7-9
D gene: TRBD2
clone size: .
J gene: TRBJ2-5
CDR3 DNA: TGTGCCAGCAGCTTAACTCTAAGCGGGAGGGGGGAGACCCAGTACTTC
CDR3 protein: CASSLTLSGRGETQYF

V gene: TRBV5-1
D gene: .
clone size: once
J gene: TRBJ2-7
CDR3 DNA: TGCGCCAGCAGCGTGAGCTCCTACGAGCAGTACTTC
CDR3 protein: CASSVSSYEQYF

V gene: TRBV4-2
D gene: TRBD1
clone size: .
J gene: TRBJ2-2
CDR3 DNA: TGTGCCAGCAGCCATGGGGACAGCGCCGGGGAGCTGTTTTTT
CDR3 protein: CASSHGDSAGELFF

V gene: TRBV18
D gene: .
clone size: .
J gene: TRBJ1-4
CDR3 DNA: TGTGCCAGCTCACCAAGAGGGATGGAAGAAAAACTGTTTTTT
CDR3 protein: CASSPRGMEEKLFF

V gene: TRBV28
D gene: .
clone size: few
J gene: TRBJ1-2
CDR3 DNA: TGTGCCAGCAGTTTTGGAGGGGCGCGGGGCTACACCTTC
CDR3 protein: CASSFGGARGYTF

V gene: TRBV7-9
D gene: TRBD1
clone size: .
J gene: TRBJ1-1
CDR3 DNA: TGTGCCAGCAGCTTAGGTCAGGGGGGGAACACTGAAGCTTTCTTT
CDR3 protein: CASSLGQGGNTEAFF

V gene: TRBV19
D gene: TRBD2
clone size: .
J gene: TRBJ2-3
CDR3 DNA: TGTGCCAGTAGGGCAGGTGCGGGAGGCACAGATACGCAGTATTTT
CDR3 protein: CASRAGAGGTDTQYF

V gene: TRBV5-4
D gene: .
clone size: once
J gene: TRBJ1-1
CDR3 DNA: TGTGCCAGCAGCTTCCCCGGAGGTACTGAAGCTTTCTTT
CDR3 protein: CASSFPGGTEAFF

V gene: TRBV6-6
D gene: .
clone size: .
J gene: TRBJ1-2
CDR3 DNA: TGTGCCAGCAGTTACTCCCGTCAGGGCGGCTACACCTTC
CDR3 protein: CASSYSRQGGYTF